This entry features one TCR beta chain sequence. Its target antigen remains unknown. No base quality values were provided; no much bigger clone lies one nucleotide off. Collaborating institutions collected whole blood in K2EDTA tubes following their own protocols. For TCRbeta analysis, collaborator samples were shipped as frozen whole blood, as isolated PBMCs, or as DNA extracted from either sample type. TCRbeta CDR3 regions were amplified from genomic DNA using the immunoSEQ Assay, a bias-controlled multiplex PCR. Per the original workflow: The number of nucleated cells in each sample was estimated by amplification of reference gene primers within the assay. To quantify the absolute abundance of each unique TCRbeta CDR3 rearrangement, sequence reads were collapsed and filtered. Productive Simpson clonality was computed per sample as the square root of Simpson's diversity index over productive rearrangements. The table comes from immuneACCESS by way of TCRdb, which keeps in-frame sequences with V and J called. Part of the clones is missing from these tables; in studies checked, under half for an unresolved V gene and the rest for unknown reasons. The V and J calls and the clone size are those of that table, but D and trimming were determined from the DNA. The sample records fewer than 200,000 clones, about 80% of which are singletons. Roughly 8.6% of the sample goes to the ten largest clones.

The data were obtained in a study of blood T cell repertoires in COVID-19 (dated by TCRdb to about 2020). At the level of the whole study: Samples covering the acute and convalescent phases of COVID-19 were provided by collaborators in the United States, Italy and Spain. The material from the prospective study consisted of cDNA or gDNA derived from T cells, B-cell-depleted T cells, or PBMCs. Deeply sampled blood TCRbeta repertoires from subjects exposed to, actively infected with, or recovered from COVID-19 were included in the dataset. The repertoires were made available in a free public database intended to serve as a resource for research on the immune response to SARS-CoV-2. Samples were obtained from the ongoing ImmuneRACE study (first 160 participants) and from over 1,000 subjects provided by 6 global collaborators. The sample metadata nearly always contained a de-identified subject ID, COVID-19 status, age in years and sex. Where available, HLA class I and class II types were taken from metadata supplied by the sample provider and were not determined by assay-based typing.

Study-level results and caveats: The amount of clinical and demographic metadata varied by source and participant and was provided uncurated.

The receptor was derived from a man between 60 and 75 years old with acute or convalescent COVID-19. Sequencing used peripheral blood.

The nucleotide sequence reads TGTGCCAGCAGCTTTGACTTAACGAACACCGGGGAGCTGTTTTTT. The translation is CASSFDLTNTGELFF. The sequence is built from TRBV7-2 and TRBJ2-2; no confident D gene assignment can be made. The CDR3 starts with the cysteine, ends with the phenylalanine, and has 15 residues. The CDR3 DNA has 45 bases and is translated from base 1. Between the V and J ends, shortened by 3 bases and 0 bases respectively, the junction contains 8 bases. The germline V gene sets CDR1 to SGHTA and CDR2 to FQGNSA. Where the CDR3 stops, the reference TRBV7-2 and TRBJ2-2 genes take over; the full variable domain is GAGVSQSPSNKVTEKGKDVELRCDPISGHTALYWYRQSLGQGLEFLIYFQGNSAPDKSGLPSDRFSAERTGGSVSTLTIQRTQQEDSAVYLCASSFDLTNTGELFFGEGSRLTVL.